This TCR beta chain was recorded in a study of CD8 T cells in ankylosing spondylitis. Overall study results and limits: Characteristic, it appeared, of ankylosing spondylitis blood was a TCR beta motif of 7 or 8 highly homologous variants. Earlier work had already found some motif variants in reactive arthritis synovial fluid and blood.

MiXCR, run by TCRdb on the 5' RACE reads, gives a single entry per CDR3 protein. The sample has roughly 440,000 distinct CDR3 sequences; about 15% are singletons. About this clonotype itself: Its antigen is not identified.

Germline-derived CDR1 and CDR2 are SQVTM and ANQGSEA. Trimming took off 8 bases at V and 9 bases at J, with 23 bases between the two ends. CDR3 length: 14 residues. Sequencing was done on a sample of blood, either unsorted or a sorted T cell fraction (not recorded which). V is TRBV29-1 and J is TRBJ2-1, with TRBD2 as a possible D gene (6 bases). The TCR sequence derives from a male donor with ankylosing spondylitis. CDR3 loop: CSTLLAVQVGEQFF. The CDR3 nucleotides are TGCAGCACCTTGTTAGCGGTTCAGGTTGGTGAGCAGTTCTTC.